The subject of this entry is one TCR beta chain. This sample also contains other DNA sequences that code for the same CDR3. Clones were sequenced by immunoSEQ multiplex PCR, and TCRdb holds only the in-frame ones, with some missing. Of some 350,000 clones detected, 88% appear once; the ten largest clones hold less than 5.5%. This entry comes from a study of blood T cell repertoires in COVID-19. About the study: Sites in the United States, Italy and Spain provided acute and convalescent COVID-19 samples.

The CDR3 spans 14 residues. The germline CDR1 and CDR2 sequences are SGDLS and YYNGEE. V lost 2 bases and J lost 4; bases outside the gene matches: 3. This receptor was taken from a young man who had recovered from COVID-19. The rearrangement uses TRBV9 and TRBJ2-3; 8 bases map to TRBD2. What was sequenced was PBMCs or T cells enriched from blood (not recorded which). The CDR3 DNA is TGTGCCAGCAGCGTCGGACTAGCCGCAGATACGCAGTATTTT. Its protein is CASSVGLAADTQYF.